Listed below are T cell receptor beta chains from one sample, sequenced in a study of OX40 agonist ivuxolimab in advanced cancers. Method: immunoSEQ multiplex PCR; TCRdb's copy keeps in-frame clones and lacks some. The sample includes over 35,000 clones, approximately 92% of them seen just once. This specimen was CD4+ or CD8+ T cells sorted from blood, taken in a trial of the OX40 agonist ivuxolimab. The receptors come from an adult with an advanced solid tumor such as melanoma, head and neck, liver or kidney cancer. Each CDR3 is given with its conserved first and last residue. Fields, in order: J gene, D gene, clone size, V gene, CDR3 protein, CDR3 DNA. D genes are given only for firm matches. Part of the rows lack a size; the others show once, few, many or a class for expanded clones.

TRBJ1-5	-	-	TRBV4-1	CASSQGSYSNQPQHF	TGCGCCAGCAGCCAGGGGTCGTATAGCAATCAGCCCCAGCATTTT
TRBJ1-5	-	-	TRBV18	CASSPQDSNQPQHF	TGTGCCAGCTCACCACAGGATAGCAATCAGCCCCAGCATTTT
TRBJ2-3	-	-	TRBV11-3	CASSPGRTDTQYF	TGTGCCAGCAGCCCCGGCCGCACAGATACGCAGTATTTT
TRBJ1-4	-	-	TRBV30	CAWSPGGWGEKLFF	TGTGCCTGGAGTCCCGGCGGGTGGGGTGAAAAACTGTTTTTT
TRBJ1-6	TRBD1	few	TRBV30	CAWSVVLTGVNSPLHF	TGTGCCTGGAGTGTAGTCCTAACAGGGGTTAATTCACCCCTCCACTTT
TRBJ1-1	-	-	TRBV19	CASSLQGGVNTEAFF	TGTGCCAGTAGTCTACAGGGAGGGGTGAACACTGAAGCTTTCTTT
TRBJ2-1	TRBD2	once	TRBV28	CASSSPVAGGVYNEQFF	TGTGCCAGCAGTTCTCCCGTAGCGGGGGGAGTATACAATGAGCAGTTCTTC
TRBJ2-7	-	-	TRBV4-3	CASSQGVLYVYEQYF	TGCGCCAGCAGCCAAGGAGTTCTGTATGTCTACGAGCAGTACTTC
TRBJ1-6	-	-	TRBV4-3	CASSQDLAGSSYNSPLHF	TGCGCCAGCAGCCAAGATCTCGCAGGGAGCTCCTATAATTCACCCCTCCACTTT
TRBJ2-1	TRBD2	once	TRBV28	CASRPGLQNNEQFF	TGTGCCAGCAGACCGGGACTACAAAACAATGAGCAGTTCTTC
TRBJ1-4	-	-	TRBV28	CASSLQGSEKLFF	TGTGCCAGCAGTTTACAGGGATCGGAAAAACTGTTTTTT
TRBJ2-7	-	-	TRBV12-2	CASRRGGGDEQYF	TGTGCAAGTCGCCGCGGGGGGGGCGACGAGCAGTACTTC
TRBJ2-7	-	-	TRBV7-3	CASSLMAGKDEQYF	TGTGCCAGCAGCTTAATGGCAGGGAAGGACGAGCAGTACTTC
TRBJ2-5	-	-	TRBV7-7	CASSKAGASETQYF	TGTGCTAGCAGTAAGGCAGGGGCGTCGGAGACCCAGTACTTC
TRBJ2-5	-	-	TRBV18	CASSPPVTETQYF	TGTGCCAGCTCACCACCGGTCACCGAGACCCAGTACTTC
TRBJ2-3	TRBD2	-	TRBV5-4	CASSLFAGEGADTQYF	TGTGCCAGCAGCTTGTTTGCGGGAGAGGGCGCAGATACGCAGTATTTT
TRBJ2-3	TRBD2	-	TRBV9	CASSAGLAADTQYF	TGTGCCAGCAGCGCAGGACTAGCGGCAGATACGCAGTATTTT
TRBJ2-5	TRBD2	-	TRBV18	CASSRREGQGETQYF	TGTGCCAGCTCACGTCGGGAGGGACAAGGAGAGACCCAGTACTTC
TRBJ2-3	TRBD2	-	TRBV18	CASSPPGLAGGDTQYF	TGTGCCAGCTCACCACCCGGACTAGCGGGAGGAGATACGCAGTATTTT
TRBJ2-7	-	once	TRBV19	CASSKLFSGFYEQYF	TGTGCCAGTAGTAAGTTGTTCTCTGGCTTCTACGAGCAGTACTTC
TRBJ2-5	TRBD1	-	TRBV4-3	CASSQGYGQGARETQYF	TGCGCCAGCAGCCAAGGATACGGACAGGGGGCGCGGGAGACCCAGTACTTC
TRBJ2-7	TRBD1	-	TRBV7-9	CASSLDGQGPYEQYF	TGTGCCAGCAGCTTAGACGGACAGGGTCCCTACGAGCAGTACTTC
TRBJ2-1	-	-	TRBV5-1	CASSDGQRGWDEQFF	TGCGCCAGCAGCGATGGACAGCGAGGTTGGGATGAGCAGTTCTTC
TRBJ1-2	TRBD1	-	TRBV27	CASSLTGAYGYTF	TGTGCCAGCAGTTTAACAGGGGCATATGGCTACACCTTC
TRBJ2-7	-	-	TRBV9	CASSVTPPHGGTGAGSYEQYF	TGTGCCAGCAGCGTGACACCACCCCACGGGGGCACGGGCGCAGGCTCCTACGAGCAGTACTTC
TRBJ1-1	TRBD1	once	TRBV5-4	CASSLGDRDTEAFF	TGTGCCAGCAGCTTGGGGGACAGAGACACTGAAGCTTTCTTT
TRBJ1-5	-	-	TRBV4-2	CASSQDLSSHQPQHF	TGTGCCAGCAGCCAAGATTTGAGCAGCCATCAGCCCCAGCATTTT
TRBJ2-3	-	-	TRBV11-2	CASSQRGRGTDTQYF	TGTGCCAGCAGCCAAAGAGGGCGGGGCACAGATACGCAGTATTTT
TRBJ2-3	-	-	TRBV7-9	CASSLLGDTQYF	TGTGCCAGCAGCTTGTTGGGGGATACGCAGTATTTT
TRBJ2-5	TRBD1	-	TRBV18	CASSPPSGTGDLQETQYF	TGTGCCAGCTCACCACCGTCCGGGACAGGGGACCTCCAAGAGACCCAGTACTTC
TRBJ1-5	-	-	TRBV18	CASSPPGPAGNQPQHF	TGTGCCAGCTCACCCCCGGGACCCGCCGGCAATCAGCCCCAGCATTTT
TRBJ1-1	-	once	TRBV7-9	CASSGTANTEAFF	TGTGCCAGCAGCGGGACTGCGAACACTGAAGCTTTCTTT
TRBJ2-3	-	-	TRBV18	CASSPGESTDTQYF	TGTGCCAGCTCACCTGGGGAGAGCACAGATACGCAGTATTTT
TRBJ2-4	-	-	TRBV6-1	CASSEQGGNIQYF	TGTGCCAGCAGTGAGCAGGGAGGAAACATTCAGTACTTC
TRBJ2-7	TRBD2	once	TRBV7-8	CASSIRRTSGAYEQYF	TGTGCCAGCAGCATTAGGCGGACTAGCGGGGCCTACGAGCAGTACTTC
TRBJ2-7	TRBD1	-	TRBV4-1	CASSQELWGQNSYEQYF	TGCGCCAGCAGCCAAGAGCTATGGGGACAGAACTCCTACGAGCAGTACTTC
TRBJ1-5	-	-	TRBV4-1	CASSQTWGGNQPQHF	TGCGCCAGCAGCCAGACGTGGGGAGGCAATCAGCCCCAGCATTTT
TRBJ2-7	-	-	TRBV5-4	CASSLGLGETYEQYF	TGTGCCAGCAGCTTGGGTTTAGGAGAAACCTACGAGCAGTACTTC
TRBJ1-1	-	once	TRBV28	CASSTGLRTGNTEAFF	TGTGCCAGCAGTACCGGTTTAAGAACGGGGAACACTGAAGCTTTCTTT
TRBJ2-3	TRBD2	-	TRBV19	CASSFSGESTDTQYF	TGTGCCAGTAGTTTTAGCGGGGAGAGCACAGATACGCAGTATTTT
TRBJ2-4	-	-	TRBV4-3	CASSQDRERRGPNIQYF	TGCGCCAGTAGCCAAGATCGCGAGCGGAGGGGCCCAAACATTCAGTACTTC
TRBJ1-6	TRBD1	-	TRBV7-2	CASSAEDRANSPLHF	TGTGCCAGCAGCGCGGAGGACAGGGCGAATTCACCCCTCCACTTT